This TCR beta chain was captured by sequencing in a study of blood T cell repertoires in COVID-19. Generated by immunoSEQ multiplex PCR, the TCRdb table keeps only in-frame clones and is missing some. This table has about 260,000 clones, over 75% appearing once. In terms of age and location, participants ranged from about 18 to 95 years and lived in around 22 US areas. V lost 1 base to trimming and J lost 3 bases, with 6 bases between them. The germline CDR1 and CDR2 sequences are SGHRS and YFSETQ. This CDR3 region has 13 residues. Sequencing was carried out using PBMCs or T cells enriched from blood (not recorded which). The chain carries TRBV5-1 and TRBJ2-3; maybe TRBD2 (6 bases). The clonotype was recovered from a woman between 35 and 50 years old who had been exposed to COVID-19. Here the CDR3 reads CASSLRETDTQYF. The DNA of the CDR3 is TGCGCCAGCAGCTTGCGGGAGACAGATACGCAGTATTTT. The full variable domain, in which reference TRBV5-1 and TRBJ2-3 provide the parts outside the CDR3, is KAGVTQTPRYLIKTRGQQVTLSCSPISGHRSVSWYQQTPGQGLQFLFEYFSETQRNKGNFPGRFSGRQFSNSRSEMNVSTLELGDSALYLCASSLRETDTQYFGPGTRLTVL.